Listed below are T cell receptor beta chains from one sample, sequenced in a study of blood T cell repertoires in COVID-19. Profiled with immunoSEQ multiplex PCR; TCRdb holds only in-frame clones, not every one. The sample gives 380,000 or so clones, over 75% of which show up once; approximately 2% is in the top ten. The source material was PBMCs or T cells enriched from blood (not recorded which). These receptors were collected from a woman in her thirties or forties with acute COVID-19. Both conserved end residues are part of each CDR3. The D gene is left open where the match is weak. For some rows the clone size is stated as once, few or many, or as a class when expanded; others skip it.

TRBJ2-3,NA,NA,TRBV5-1,CASSLYAGTDTQYF,TGCGCCAGCAGCTTGTACGCGGGCACAGATACGCAGTATTTT
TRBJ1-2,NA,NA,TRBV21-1,CASSKNVTGILF,TGTGCCAGCAGCAAAAATGTGACAGGCATTCTTTTC
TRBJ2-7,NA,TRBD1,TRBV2,CASRGTGGYYEQYF,TGTGCCAGCAGGGGGACAGGGGGCTACTACGAGCAGTACTTC
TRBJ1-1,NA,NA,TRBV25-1,CASRPSPAEAFF,TGTGCCAGCAGGCCCTCCCCGGCTGAAGCTTTCTTT
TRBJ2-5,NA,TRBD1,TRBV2,CASRPDRGRETQYF,TGTGCCAGCAGACCTGACAGGGGGCGGGAGACCCAGTACTTC
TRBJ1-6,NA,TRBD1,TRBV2,CASSNRGNSPLHF,TGTGCCAGCAGTAACAGGGGTAATTCACCCCTCCACTTT
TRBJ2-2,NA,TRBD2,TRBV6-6,CASSPYGLAGGPATGELFF,TGTGCCAGCAGTCCGTATGGACTAGCGGGGGGGCCGGCCACCGGGGAGCTGTTTTTT
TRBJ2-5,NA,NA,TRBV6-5,CASSSTWTAETQYF,TGTGCCAGCAGTTCAACTTGGACAGCCGAGACCCAGTACTTC
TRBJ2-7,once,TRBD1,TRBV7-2,CASSLRSGTGLYEQYF,TGTGCCAGCAGCCTAAGGTCTGGGACAGGCCTCTACGAGCAGTACTTC
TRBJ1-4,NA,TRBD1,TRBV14,CASSPIGQGAREKLFF,TGTGCCAGCAGCCCCATTGGGCAGGGGGCTAGGGAAAAACTGTTTTTT
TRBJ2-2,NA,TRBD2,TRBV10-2,CASLAGGYTNTGELFF,TGCGCCAGCCTAGCGGGGGGATATACAAACACCGGGGAGCTGTTTTTT
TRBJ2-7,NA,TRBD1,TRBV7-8,CASSLETGEVVKQYF,TGTGCCAGCAGCTTAGAGACAGGGGAGGTAGTTAAGCAGTACTTC
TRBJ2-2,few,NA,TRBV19,CASSMVGEGGTGELFF,TGTGCCAGTAGTATGGTGGGGGAAGGGGGCACCGGGGAGCTGTTTTTT
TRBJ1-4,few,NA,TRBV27,CASSPVAAFGEKLFF,TGTGCCAGCAGTCCGGTGGCGGCCTTTGGGGAAAAACTGTTTTTT
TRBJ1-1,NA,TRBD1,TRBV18,CASSPQGAGTEAFF,TGTGCCAGCTCACCACAGGGGGCTGGCACTGAAGCTTTCTTT
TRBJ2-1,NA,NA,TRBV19,CASSIERGQPNEQFF,TGTGCCAGTAGTATAGAGCGGGGGCAACCCAATGAGCAGTTCTTC
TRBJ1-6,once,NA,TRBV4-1,CASSQALRVDSPLHF,TGCGCCAGCAGCCAAGCTTTGCGAGTGGATTCACCCCTCCACTTT
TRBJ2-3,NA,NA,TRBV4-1,CASSQDQARGYTDTQYF,TGCGCCAGCAGCCAAGATCAGGCGCGGGGCTACACAGATACGCAGTATTTT
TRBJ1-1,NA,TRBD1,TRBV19,CASRSTGTINTEAFF,TGTGCCAGTAGATCGACAGGGACCATAAACACTGAAGCTTTCTTT
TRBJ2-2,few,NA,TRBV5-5,CASSLEYTRSRAGELFF,TGTGCCAGCAGCTTGGAATACACCCGTTCGAGGGCCGGGGAGCTGTTTTTT
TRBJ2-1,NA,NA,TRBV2,CASVRTDSYNEQFF,TGTGCCAGCGTCCGGACAGACTCCTACAATGAGCAGTTCTTC
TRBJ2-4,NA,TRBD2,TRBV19,CASSSQGGPNIQYF,TGTGCCAGTAGTAGCCAGGGAGGGCCCAACATTCAGTACTTC
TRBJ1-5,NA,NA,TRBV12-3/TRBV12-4,CASSPGEDQPQHF,TGTGCCAGCAGCCCGGGGGAAGATCAGCCCCAGCATTTT
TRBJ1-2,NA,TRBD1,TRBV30,CAWSRGVTYGYTF,TGTGCCTGGAGCAGGGGGGTGACGTATGGCTACACCTTC
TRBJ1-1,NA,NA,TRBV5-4,CASSLEVRAEAFF,TGTGCCAGCAGCTTAGAAGTCCGGGCTGAAGCTTTCTTT
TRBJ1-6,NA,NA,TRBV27,CASSLLHSPLHF,TGTGCCAGCAGTCTACTCCATTCACCCCTCCACTTT
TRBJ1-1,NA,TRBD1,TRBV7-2,CASSRPGTGMFEAFF,TGTGCCAGCAGTCGCCCCGGGACAGGGATGTTTGAAGCTTTCTTT
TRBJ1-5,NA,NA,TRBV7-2,CASSSNKTGRNQPQHF,TGTGCCAGCAGCTCCAATAAGACAGGACGGAATCAGCCCCAGCATTTT
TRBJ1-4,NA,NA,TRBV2,CASSRERTDPKELFF,TGTGCCAGCAGTCGGGAACGGACAGATCCGAAGGAACTGTTTTTT
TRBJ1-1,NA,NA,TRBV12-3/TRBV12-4,CASRGDIYTEAFF,TGTGCCAGCAGGGGGGACATCTACACTGAAGCTTTCTTT
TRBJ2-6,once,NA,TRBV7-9,CASSLVLEGAMTF,TGTGCCAGCAGCTTAGTCTTGGAGGGGGCCATGACTTTC
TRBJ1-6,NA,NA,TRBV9,CASSLSQGGSPLHF,TGTGCCAGCAGCCTCAGCCAGGGAGGATCACCCCTCCACTTT
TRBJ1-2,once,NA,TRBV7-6,CASSLLGGIDGYGYTF,TGTGCCAGCAGTCTTTTGGGGGGGATAGATGGCTATGGCTACACCTTC
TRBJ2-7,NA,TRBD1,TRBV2,CASSIQGIYEQYF,TGTGCCAGCAGTATACAGGGGATCTACGAGCAGTACTTC
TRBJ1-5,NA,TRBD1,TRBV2,CASSWDRGSNQPQHF,TGTGCCAGCAGCTGGGACAGGGGGAGCAATCAGCCCCAGCATTTT
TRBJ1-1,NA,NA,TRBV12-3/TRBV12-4,CASSQTGYTEAFF,TGTGCCAGCAGCCAAACAGGGTACACTGAAGCTTTCTTT
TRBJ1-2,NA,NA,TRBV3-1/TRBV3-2,CASSPGQGGSDYGYTF,TGTGCCAGCAGCCCCGGGCAGGGTGGCTCTGACTATGGCTACACCTTC
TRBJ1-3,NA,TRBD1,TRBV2,CASRVDRGSGNTIYF,TGTGCCAGCAGAGTCGACAGGGGGTCGGGAAACACCATATATTTT
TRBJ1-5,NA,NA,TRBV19,CASSAAGDSNQPQHF,TGTGCCAGTAGCGCGGCGGGTGATAGCAATCAGCCCCAGCATTTT
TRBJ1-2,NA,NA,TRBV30,CAYSDSFNYGYTF,TGTGCCTACTCGGACAGCTTCAACTATGGCTACACCTTC
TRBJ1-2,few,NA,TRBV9,CASSVADSNYGYTF,TGTGCCAGCAGCGTAGCAGATTCTAACTATGGCTACACCTTC
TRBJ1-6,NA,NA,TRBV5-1,CASSLEGDNSPLHF,TGCGCCAGCAGCTTGGAAGGGGATAATTCACCCCTCCACTTT
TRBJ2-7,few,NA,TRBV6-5,CASSLQNAYEQYF,TGTGCCAGCAGTTTACAGAACGCCTACGAGCAGTACTTC
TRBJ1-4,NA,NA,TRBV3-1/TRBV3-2,CASSQLTGISTNEKLFF,TGTGCCAGCAGCCAATTGACCGGGATATCAACTAATGAAAAACTGTTTTTT
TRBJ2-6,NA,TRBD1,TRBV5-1,CASSPLQGGSGANVLTF,TGCGCCAGCAGCCCCTTACAGGGGGGCTCTGGGGCCAACGTCCTGACTTTC
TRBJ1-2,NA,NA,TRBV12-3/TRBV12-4,CASSPWGHGYTF,TGTGCCAGCAGCCCCTGGGGACACGGCTACACCTTC
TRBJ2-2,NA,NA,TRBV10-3,CAISESMGAGELFF,TGTGCCATCAGTGAGTCGATGGGAGCCGGGGAGCTGTTTTTT
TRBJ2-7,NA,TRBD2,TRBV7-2,CASRKTGTRVYEQYF,TGTGCCAGCAGAAAAACCGGGACTAGAGTCTACGAGCAGTACTTC
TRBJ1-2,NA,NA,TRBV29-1,CSVAGDDELKGYTF,TGCAGCGTTGCAGGGGATGACGAGTTGAAGGGCTACACCTTC
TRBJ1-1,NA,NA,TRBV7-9,CASSLEGQVEAFF,TGTGCCAGCAGCTTAGAGGGGCAGGTCGAAGCTTTCTTT
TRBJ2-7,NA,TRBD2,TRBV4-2,CASSGRLADNFYEQYF,TGTGCCAGCAGCGGACGACTAGCGGATAACTTCTACGAGCAGTACTTC
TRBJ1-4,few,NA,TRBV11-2,CASSLDGRREKLFF,TGTGCCAGCAGCTTAGATGGGCGTCGCGAAAAACTGTTTTTT
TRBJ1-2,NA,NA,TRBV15,CATSSDRAGPGGYTF,TGTGCCACCAGCAGCGATAGGGCGGGTCCCGGCGGCTACACCTTC
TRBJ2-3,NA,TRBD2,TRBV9,CASSGARVSGGTDTQYF,TGTGCCAGCAGCGGAGCCCGTGTTAGCGGGGGCACAGATACGCAGTATTTT
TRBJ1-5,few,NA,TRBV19,CASKGREVDQPQHF,TGTGCCAGTAAAGGCAGGGAGGTAGATCAGCCCCAGCATTTT
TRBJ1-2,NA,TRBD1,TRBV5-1,CASSFRDRSNYGYTF,TGCGCCAGCAGCTTCCGGGACAGGTCTAACTATGGCTACACCTTC